The 17 T cell receptor beta chains given below trace back to one sample, sequenced in a study of blood T cell repertoires in COVID-19. Some clones are missing from TCRdb's copy, which holds only in-frame ones; the method was immunoSEQ multiplex PCR. The table includes tens of thousands of clones, approximately 72% detected once. Sample: peripheral blood. The receptors originated from a man aged 50-59 years with COVID-19, enrolled during active disease.

The rearrangement joins TRBV6-5 to TRBJ1-4; 9 nucleotides match TRBD1. Trimming removed 2 bases from V and 3 bases from J; junction bases left unmatched: 4. Per germline, CDR1 MNHEY and CDR2 SVGAGI. The CDR3 contains 16 residues. The CDR3 loop is CASSYQGQGSNEKLFF. DNA of the CDR3: TGTGCCAGCAGTTACCAGGGACAGGGTTCTAATGAAAAACTGTTTTTT.

The chain joins TRBV27 to TRBJ2-6, with 8 nucleotides matching TRBD1. The trim removed 6 bases at V and 0 bases at J, leaving 13 bases unmatched. CDR1 is MNHEY, CDR2 SMNVEV, per germline (reference sequence). The CDR3 totals 19 residues. This CDR3 is CASSPGQGIPISGANVLTF. The CDR3 region has the DNA TGTGCCAGCAGCCCCGGACAGGGCATACCCATCTCTGGGGCCAACGTCCTGACTTTC.

The V and J genes are TRBV7-6 and TRBJ2-3; the match to TRBD2 covers 14 bases. Germline assignment: CDR1 SGHVS and CDR2 FNYEAQ. There are 16 residues in the CDR3. Trimming cost V 1 base and J 6 bases; bases outside gene matches: 3. The CDR3 sequence is CASSLGLAGGLDTQYF. CDR3 coding DNA: TGTGCCAGCAGCTTAGGACTAGCGGGAGGGCTGGATACGCAGTATTTT.

In DNA, the CDR3 is TGTGCCAGCAGGGAATTTAGCGGGAGCTCCTACGAGCAGTACTTC. Its protein product is CASREFSGSSYEQYF. The chain is built from TRBV2 and TRBJ2-7, with TRBD2 identical over 9 bases. V lost 6 bases and J lost 0; bases outside the gene matches: 6. The germline CDR1 and CDR2 sequences are SNHLY and FYNNEI. The CDR3 has 15 residues.

The table lists this clone with a count of one. V usage is TRBV24-1 and J usage is TRBJ2-7; D not resolved. V lost 3 bases and J 7 bases, leaving 9 bases between the germline ends. The CDR3 spans 12 residues. Looked up from germline, CDR1 is KGHDR and CDR2 is SFDVKD. For the CDR3, the DNA is TGTGCCACCAGTGATGGGCCTCGGGAGCAGTACTTC. Translation: CATSDGPREQYF.

The chain joins TRBV2 to TRBJ2-7, with D perhaps matching TRBD2 (5 bases). The CDR3 runs 13 residues. Trimming removed 6 bases at V and 2 bases at J, with 11 bases between. CDR1 and CDR2 from the germline V gene are SNHLY and FYNNEI. The CDR3 is CASRDGGTYEQYF. CDR3 in DNA: TGTGCCAGCAGGGACGGAGGTACCTACGAGCAGTACTTC.

This clone was found a few times. This sequence joins TRBV29-1 and TRBJ2-7; weak D call: TRBD2 (5 bases). The CDR3 totals 16 residues. V was pared by 0 bases and J by 1 base, with 16 bases between. Germline assignment: CDR1 SQVTM and CDR2 ANQGSEA. CDR3 in amino acids: CSVEESGRTGSYEQYF. CDR3 DNA: TGCAGCGTTGAAGAATCGGGAAGGACGGGGTCCTACGAGCAGTACTTC.

The J gene is TRBJ2-5, the V gene TRBV3-1 (or the pseudogene TRBV3-2); D is possibly TRBD1 (5 bases). From germline, CDR1 is LGHDT and CDR2 YNNKEL (reference sequence). The CDR3 runs 13 residues. The ends were cut back, 4 bases at V and 3 bases at J, with 9 bases in the middle. CDR3 DNA sequence: TGTGCCAGCAGCCGTACAGGAGAAGAGACCCAGTACTTC. Amino acid sequence: CASSRTGEETQYF.

The rearrangement joins TRBV4-2 to TRBJ1-1, with 12 bases matching TRBD1. Germline V gene lookup returns CDR1 LGHNA and CDR2 YNFKEQ. J gave up 1 base and V 4 bases, and 10 bases lay outside the gene matches. This CDR3 region has 18 residues. CDR3 DNA sequence: TGTGCCAGCAGCCCTACCGGGACAGGGGGCGCGAGGAACACTGAAGCTTTCTTT. It translates to CASSPTGTGGARNTEAFF.

This sequence joins TRBV5-5 and TRBJ1-1, with no clear D. Trimming cost V 3 bases and J 0 bases, with 15 bases left between them. The CDR3 runs 16 residues. Germline V gene sequence: CDR1 SGHKS, CDR2 YYEKEE (reference sequence). The CDR3 DNA sequence: TGTGCCAGCAGCTCCATGCTGCCCGGGGTGAACACTGAAGCTTTCTTT. Its protein is CASSSMLPGVNTEAFF. Variable domain in full (rest from reference TRBV5-5 and TRBJ1-1): DAGVTQSPTHLIKTRGQQVTLRCSPISGHKSVSWYQQVLGQGPQFIFQYYEKEERGRGNFPDRFSARQFPNYSSELNVNALLLGDSALYLCASSSMLPGVNTEAFFGQGTRLTVV.

The DNA for the CDR3 is TGCGCCAGCAGCTTACAGACCTGGGGGCAGGGAGAAGCTTTCTTT. This encodes CASSLQTWGQGEAFF. V gene TRBV5-1 combines with J gene TRBJ1-1; D is possibly TRBD1 (6 bases). The V end was cut by 2 bases, the J end by 8 bases, with 19 bases between. The germline gives CDR1 SGHRS, CDR2 YFSETQ. The CDR3 runs to 15 residues.

The table lists this clone with a count of one. The V and J genes are TRBV18 and TRBJ1-5; D is possibly TRBD1 (5 bases). The CDR3 extends over 16 amino acids. V lost 0 bases and J lost 4, with 13 bases in between. Looked up from germline, CDR1 is KGHSH and CDR2 is LQKENI. CDR3 loop: CASSPPAGGGNQPQHF. The CDR3 nucleotides are TGTGCCAGCTCACCACCGGCCGGGGGGGGGAATCAGCCCCAGCATTTT.

V gene TRBV12-3 or TRBV12-4 combines with J gene TRBJ1-2; tentative D call: TRBD1 (5 bases). V was cut by 2 bases and J by 7 bases, with 8 bases left in between. This CDR3 comprises 12 residues. Here the CDR3 reads CASSLQGGGYTF. The CDR3 DNA reads TGTGCCAGCAGTTTACAGGGTGGTGGCTACACCTTC.

CDR3 residues: CASSLRGGYEQYF. CDR3 bases: TGTGCCAGCAGTCTGCGGGGGGGGTACGAGCAGTACTTC. The genes are TRBV6-2 or TRBV6-3 and TRBJ2-7, with 9 bases that match TRBD2. V lost 5 bases to trimming and J lost 4 bases; unmatched junction nucleotides: 3. Germline loops: CDR1 MNHEY, CDR2 SVGEGT. CDR3 length equals 13 residues.

A few counts support this clone. V and J are TRBV29-1 and TRBJ1-5, with D maybe TRBD1 (5 bases). The CDR3 length is 12 residues. Trimming pared 4 bases from V and 5 bases from J, leaving 9 bases between. Germline CDR1 SQVTM, CDR2 ANQGSEA. As DNA, the CDR3 is TGCAGCGTTGGGGCCAGGGATCAGCCCCAGCATTTT. As protein: CSVGARDQPQHF.

This rearrangement joins TRBV27 to TRBJ2-1; 11 bases line up with TRBD2. The CDR3 totals 17 residues. CDR1 is MNHEY, CDR2 SMNVEV, per germline (reference sequence). V was clipped by 5 bases and J by 0 bases; unmatched bases: 6. CDR3 sequence reads: CASSPTSGVSSYNEQFF. CDR3 DNA: TGTGCCAGCAGTCCGACTAGCGGGGTGAGCTCCTACAATGAGCAGTTCTTC.

The chain carries TRBV5-6 and TRBJ2-7; possibly TRBD1 for D (5 bases). The germline V gene has CDR1 SGHDT and CDR2 YYEEEE. Between the trimmed V and J ends, which lost 0 bases and 2 bases, there was a span of 9 bases. The length of the CDR3 is 14 residues. CDR3 sequence (DNA): TGTGCCAGCAGCTTGGGACAGCTTACCTACGAGCAGTACTTC. Translation gives CASSLGQLTYEQYF.